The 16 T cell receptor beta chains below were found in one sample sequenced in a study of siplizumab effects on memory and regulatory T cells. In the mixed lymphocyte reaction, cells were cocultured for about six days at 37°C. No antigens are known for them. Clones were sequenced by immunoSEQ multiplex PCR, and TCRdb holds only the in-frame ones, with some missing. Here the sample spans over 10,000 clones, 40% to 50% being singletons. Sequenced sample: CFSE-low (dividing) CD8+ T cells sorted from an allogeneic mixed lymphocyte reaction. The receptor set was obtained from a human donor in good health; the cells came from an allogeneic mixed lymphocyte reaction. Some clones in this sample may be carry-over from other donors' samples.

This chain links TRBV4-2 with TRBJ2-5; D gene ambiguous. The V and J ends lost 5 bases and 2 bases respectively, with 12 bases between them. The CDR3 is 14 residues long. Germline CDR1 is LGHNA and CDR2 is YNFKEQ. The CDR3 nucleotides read TGTGCCAGCAGCGGTCCTCCCATACAAGAGACCCAGTACTTC. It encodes CASSGPPIQETQYF.

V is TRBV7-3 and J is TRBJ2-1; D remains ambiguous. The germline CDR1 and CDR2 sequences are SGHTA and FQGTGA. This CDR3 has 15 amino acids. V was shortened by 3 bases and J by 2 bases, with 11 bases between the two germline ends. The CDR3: CASSFGSGPYNEQFF. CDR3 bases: TGTGCCAGCAGCTTCGGGTCCGGCCCCTACAATGAGCAGTTCTTC.

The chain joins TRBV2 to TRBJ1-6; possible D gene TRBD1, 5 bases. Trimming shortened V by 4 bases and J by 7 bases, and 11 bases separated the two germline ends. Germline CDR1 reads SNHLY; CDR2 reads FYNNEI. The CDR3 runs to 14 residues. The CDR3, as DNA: TGTGCCAGCAGTGGAAGAGGGACCAATTCACCCCTCCACTTT. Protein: CASSGRGTNSPLHF.

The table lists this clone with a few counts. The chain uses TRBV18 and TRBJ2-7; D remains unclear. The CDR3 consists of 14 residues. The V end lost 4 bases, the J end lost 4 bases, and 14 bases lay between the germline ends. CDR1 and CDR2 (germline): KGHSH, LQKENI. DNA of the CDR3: TGTGCCAGCTCACACCCCGACAAAGGGTACGAGCAGTACTTC. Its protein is CASSHPDKGYEQYF.

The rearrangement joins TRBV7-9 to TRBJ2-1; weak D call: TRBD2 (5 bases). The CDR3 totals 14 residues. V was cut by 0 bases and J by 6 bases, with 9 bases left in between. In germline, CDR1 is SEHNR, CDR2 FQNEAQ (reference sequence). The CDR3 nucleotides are TGTGCCAGCAGCTTAGCTTTCGGGGTCAATGAGCAGTTCTTC. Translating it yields CASSLAFGVNEQFF.

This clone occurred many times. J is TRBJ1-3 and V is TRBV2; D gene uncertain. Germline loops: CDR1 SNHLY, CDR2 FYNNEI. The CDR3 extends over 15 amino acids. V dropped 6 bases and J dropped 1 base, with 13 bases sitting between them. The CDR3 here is CASRDDGTSGNTIYF. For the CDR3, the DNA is TGTGCCAGCAGGGATGACGGTACGTCTGGAAACACCATATATTTT.

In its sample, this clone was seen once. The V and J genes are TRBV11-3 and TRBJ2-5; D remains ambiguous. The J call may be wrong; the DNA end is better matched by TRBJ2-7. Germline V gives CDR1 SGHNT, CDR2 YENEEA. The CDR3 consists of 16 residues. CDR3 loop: CASSPRVGSGYYEQYF. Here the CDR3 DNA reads TGTGCCAGCAGCCCAAGGGTCGGGTCGGGTTACTACGAGCAGTACTTC.

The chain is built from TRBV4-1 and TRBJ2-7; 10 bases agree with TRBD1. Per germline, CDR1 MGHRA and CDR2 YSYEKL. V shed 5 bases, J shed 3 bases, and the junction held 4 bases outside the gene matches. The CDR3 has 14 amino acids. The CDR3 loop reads CASSSGTGVYEQYF. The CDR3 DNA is TGCGCCAGCAGCTCCGGGACAGGGGTCTACGAGCAGTACTTC.

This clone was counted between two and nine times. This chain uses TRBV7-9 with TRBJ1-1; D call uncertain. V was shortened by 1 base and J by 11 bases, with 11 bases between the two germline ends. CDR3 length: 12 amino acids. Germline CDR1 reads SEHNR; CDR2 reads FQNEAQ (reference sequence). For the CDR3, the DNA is TGTGCCAGCAGCTTAGTGGGAAGAGACGCTTTCTTT. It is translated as CASSLVGRDAFF.

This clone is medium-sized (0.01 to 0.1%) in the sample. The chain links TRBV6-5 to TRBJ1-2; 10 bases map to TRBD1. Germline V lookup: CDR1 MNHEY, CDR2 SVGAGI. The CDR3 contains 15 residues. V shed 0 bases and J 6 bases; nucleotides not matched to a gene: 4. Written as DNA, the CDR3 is TGTGCCAGCAGTTACTCGACAGGGGGCGGGGATGGCTACACCTTC. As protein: CASSYSTGGGDGYTF.

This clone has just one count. The CDR3 DNA sequence: TGTGCCAGCTCACCAATGACAGGGGGACTCTTGAACACTGAAGCTTTCTTT. This codes for CASSPMTGGLLNTEAFF. This chain uses TRBV18 with TRBJ1-1; 9 bases map to TRBD1. J lost 0 bases, V lost 2 bases, and 7 bases had no gene match. Germline V lookup: CDR1 KGHSH, CDR2 LQKENI. The CDR3 is made up of 17 amino acids.

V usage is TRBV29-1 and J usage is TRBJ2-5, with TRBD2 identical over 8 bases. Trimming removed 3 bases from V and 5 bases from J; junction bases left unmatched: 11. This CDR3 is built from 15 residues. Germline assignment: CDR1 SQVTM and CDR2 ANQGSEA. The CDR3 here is CSVEGRGDAGETQYF. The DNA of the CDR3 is TGCAGCGTTGAGGGGCGGGGGGATGCCGGGGAGACCCAGTACTTC.

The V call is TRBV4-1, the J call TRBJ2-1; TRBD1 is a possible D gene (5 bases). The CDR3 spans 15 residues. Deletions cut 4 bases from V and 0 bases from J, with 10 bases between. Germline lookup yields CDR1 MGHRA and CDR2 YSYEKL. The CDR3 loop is CASSPQASSYNEQFF. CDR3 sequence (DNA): TGCGCCAGCAGCCCACAGGCGAGCTCCTACAATGAGCAGTTCTTC.

CDR3 sequence: CATYNYGYTF. CDR3 sequence (DNA): TGTGCCACTTATAACTATGGCTACACCTTC. The chain uses TRBV25-1 and TRBJ1-2; D is unresolved. V was shortened by 10 bases and J by 1 base, with 4 bases between the two germline ends. Germline CDR1 MGHDK, CDR2 SYGVNS. The CDR3 extends over 10 amino acids.

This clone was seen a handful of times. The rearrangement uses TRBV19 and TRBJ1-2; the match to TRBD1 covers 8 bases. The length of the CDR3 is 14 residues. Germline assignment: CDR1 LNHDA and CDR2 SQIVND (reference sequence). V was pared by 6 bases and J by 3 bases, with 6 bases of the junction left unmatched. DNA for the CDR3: TGTGCCAGTAGCCCCGGGACAGGTGACTATGGCTACACCTTC. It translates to CASSPGTGDYGYTF. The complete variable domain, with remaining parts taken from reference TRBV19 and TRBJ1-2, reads DGGITQSPKYLFRKEGQNVTLSCEQNLNHDAMYWYRQDPGQGLRLIYYSQIVNDFQKGDIAEGYSVSREKKESFPLTVTSAQKNPTAFYLCASSPGTGDYGYTFGSGTRLTVV.

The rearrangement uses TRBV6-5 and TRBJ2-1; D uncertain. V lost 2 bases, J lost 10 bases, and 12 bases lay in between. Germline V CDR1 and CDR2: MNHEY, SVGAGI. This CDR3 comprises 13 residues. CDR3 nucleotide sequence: TGTGCCAGCAGTTACGTCCTAGGGATAGAGCAGTTCTTC. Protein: CASSYVLGIEQFF.